This entry lists 29 T cell receptor beta chains sequenced from one sample in a study of T cell changes during pregnancy in multiple sclerosis. Data came from immunoSEQ multiplex PCR; TCRdb stores just in-frame clones and leaves some out. The data contain 75,000 to 100,000 clones, about 90% of them singletons. The sequencing used peripheral blood, collected after pregnancy. Every receptor here comes from a female donor in good health, enrolled as a control in a pregnancy study.

The V call is TRBV27, the J call TRBJ1-1; D is possibly TRBD1 (5 bases). The CDR3 contains 13 residues. From germline, CDR1 is MNHEY and CDR2 SMNVEV (reference sequence). Trimming shortened V by 8 bases and J by 2 bases, and 12 bases separated the two germline ends. This chain's CDR3 is CASGLTGNTEAFF. The CDR3 coding sequence is TGTGCCAGCGGATTAACAGGAAACACTGAAGCTTTCTTT.

The V gene is TRBV5-4, the J gene TRBJ2-2; 8 bases are a match to TRBD2. The CDR3 totals 15 residues. Trimming removed 1 base from V and 5 bases from J; junction bases left unmatched: 4. Germline CDR1 is SGHNT and CDR2 is YYREEE (reference sequence). The CDR3 sequence: CASSLTSGLTGELFF. The CDR3, as DNA: TGTGCCAGCAGCTTGACTAGCGGCCTTACCGGGGAGCTGTTTTTT.

The chain joins TRBV12-5 to TRBJ2-5; 10 bases are a match to TRBD2. The germline gives CDR1 LGHNT, CDR2 FRNRAP. The length of the CDR3 is 16 residues. The J segment lost 4 bases and the V segment lost 1 base, leaving 6 bases of the junction unmatched. CDR3 coding DNA: TGTGCTAGTGGTTTGGGCAGCGGGGGGGCCGGAGAGACCCAGTACTTC. As protein: CASGLGSGGAGETQYF.

This chain links TRBV7-2 with TRBJ2-7; possible D gene TRBD2, 6 bases. Germline V lookup: CDR1 SGHTA, CDR2 FQGNSA. This CDR3 has 14 residues. V was cut by 6 bases and J by 7 bases, with 19 bases left in between. CDR3 residues: CASSYHPPGGEQYF. The CDR3 nucleotides read TGTGCCAGCAGTTACCACCCCCCCGGGGGAGAGCAGTACTTC.

The chain links TRBV15 to TRBJ1-5; D not certain. CDR3 length equals 15 residues. Trimming took 0 bases from V and 4 from J, leaving 10 bases between them. Germline V lookup: CDR1 LNHNV, CDR2 YYDKDF (reference sequence). The chain's CDR3 is CATSRDLELNQPQHF. DNA of the CDR3: TGTGCCACCAGCAGAGATTTAGAGCTGAATCAGCCCCAGCATTTT. Using reference TRBV15 and TRBJ1-5 for the parts outside the CDR3, the full variable domain is DAMVIQNPRYQVTQFGKPVTLSCSQTLNHNVMYWYQQKSSQAPKLLFHYYDKDFNNEADTPDNFQSRRPNTSFCFLDIRSPGLGDTAMYLCATSRDLELNQPQHFGDGTRLSIL.

J is TRBJ2-3 and V is TRBV2; no clear D gene. This CDR3 is 11 amino acids long. CDR1 and CDR2 from the germline V gene are SNHLY and FYNNEI. V lost 10 bases and J 2 bases, leaving 7 bases between the germline ends. The CDR3 bases are TGTGCCACCTCCTTCACAGATACGCAGTATTTT. Translating it yields CATSFTDTQYF.

The chain couples TRBV5-1 to TRBJ2-1; 8 bases line up with TRBD2. Germline CDR1 is SGHRS and CDR2 is YFSETQ. Germline trimming cut 5 bases from V and 5 bases from J; bases unmatched to any gene: 9. This CDR3 has 15 residues. The CDR3 DNA follows: TGCGCCAGCAGGACTAGCGAGGGATCGAACAATGAGCAGTTCTTC. Amino acid sequence: CASRTSEGSNNEQFF. Full variable domain (rest looked up from reference TRBV5-1 and TRBJ2-1): KAGVTQTPRYLIKTRGQQVTLSCSPISGHRSVSWYQQTPGQGLQFLFEYFSETQRNKGNFPGRFSGRQFSNSRSEMNVSTLELGDSALYLCASRTSEGSNNEQFFGPGTRLTVL.

The chain joins TRBV7-2 to TRBJ1-5; D remains ambiguous. CDR3 length equals 13 residues. The germline gives CDR1 SGHTA, CDR2 FQGNSA. The V gene lost 4 bases and the J gene lost 5 bases, with 9 bases spanning the gap. The CDR3 DNA reads TGTGCCAGCAGCTCTAGAGGGCATCAGCCCCAGCATTTT. Translation gives CASSSRGHQPQHF.

This chain links TRBV7-6 with TRBJ2-1; 7 bases are shared with TRBD2. CDR1 SGHVS and CDR2 FNYEAQ come from the germline V gene. The J segment lost 1 base and the V segment lost 2 bases, leaving 5 bases of the junction unmatched. This CDR3 is 16 amino acids long. Here the CDR3 reads CASSLFQRESYNEQFF. CDR3 nucleotides: TGTGCCAGCAGCTTATTCCAGCGGGAATCCTACAATGAGCAGTTCTTC. The full variable domain, its missing parts supplied by reference TRBV7-6 and TRBJ2-1, is GAGVSQSPRYKVTKRGQDVALRCDPISGHVSLYWYRQALGQGPEFLTYFNYEAQQDKSGLPNDRFSAERPEGSISTLTIQRTEQRDSAMYRCASSLFQRESYNEQFFGPGTRLTVL.

This chain connects TRBV6-1 to TRBJ2-5, with a weak D call TRBD2 (6 bases). The last part of the DNA fits TRBJ2-7 better; the J call may be wrong. The CDR3 is 14 residues long. Germline loops: CDR1 MNHNS, CDR2 SASEGT. The CDR3: CASSDSGGAYEQYF. CDR3 nucleotide sequence: TGTGCCAGCAGTGATAGCGGTGGGGCCTACGAGCAGTACTTC.

CDR3 region: CASSNRAATDTQYF. CDR3 nucleotide sequence: TGTGCCAGTAGTAACAGGGCGGCCACAGATACGCAGTATTTT. The genes are TRBV19 and TRBJ2-3, with D perhaps matching TRBD1 (6 bases). This CDR3 has 14 amino acids. The germline gives CDR1 LNHDA, CDR2 SQIVND (reference sequence). Trimming removed 4 bases from V and 2 bases from J, with 10 bases in between.

This chain links TRBV6-1 with TRBJ1-1, with 7 positions matching TRBD1. J lost 9 bases, V lost 4 bases, and 8 bases had no gene match. Germline CDR1 reads MNHNS; CDR2 reads SASEGT. The CDR3 runs 13 residues. The CDR3 bases are TGTGCCAGCAGTGCCTGGACAGGCCGTCAAGCTTTCTTT. It codes for CASSAWTGRQAFF.

This chain uses TRBV6-5 with TRBJ2-1, with D tentatively TRBD1 (5 bases). The V gene's germline CDR1 is MNHEY and CDR2 SVGAGI. V lost 0 bases to trimming and J lost 6 bases, with 12 bases between them. This CDR3 spans 15 amino acids. The DNA for the CDR3 is TGTGCCAGCAGTTACTCTCCTAGGGGTCTCAATGAGCAGTTCTTC. This codes for CASSYSPRGLNEQFF.

The table lists this clone with a count of one. The gene calls are TRBV18 and TRBJ1-3; TRBD1 aligns across 8 bases. Germline V gives CDR1 KGHSH, CDR2 LQKENI. The trim removed 1 base at V and 10 bases at J, leaving 18 bases unmatched. This CDR3 has 18 amino acids. CDR3 residues: CASSPLPGQGPPGETIYF. DNA of the CDR3: TGTGCCAGCTCACCACTTCCCGGACAGGGTCCTCCAGGGGAAACCATATATTTT.

DNA for the CDR3: TGCAGCGTCGGACAGGGGGCTTTGTACGAGCAGTACTTC. Translation: CSVGQGALYEQYF. V is TRBV29-1 and J is TRBJ2-7; TRBD1 aligns across 11 bases. The CDR3 totals 13 residues. After removal of 6 bases from V and 4 bases from J, the junction contained 5 bases not matched to a gene. Germline CDR1 SQVTM, CDR2 ANQGSEA.

The V gene is TRBV4-1, the J gene TRBJ2-6; TRBD2 matches at 14 bases. Germline assignment: CDR1 MGHRA and CDR2 YSYEKL. V shed 0 bases, J shed 3 bases, and the junction held 4 bases outside the gene matches. The CDR3 is 19 amino acids. CDR3 sequence: CASSQEGTSGSLGANVLTF. The DNA of the CDR3 is TGCGCCAGCAGCCAAGAGGGGACTAGCGGGAGTCTTGGGGCCAACGTCCTGACTTTC.

This clone appeared a single time. This CDR3 reads CASSLAYGARNEQYF. In DNA, the CDR3 is TGCGCCAGCAGCTTGGCCTATGGGGCGCGGAACGAGCAGTACTTC. The chain has TRBV5-1 and TRBJ2-7; D is possibly TRBD1 (5 bases). V lost 0 bases, J lost 5 bases, and 15 bases lay in between. The CDR3 runs 15 residues. CDR1 SGHRS and CDR2 YFSETQ come from the germline V gene.

The chain has TRBV28 and TRBJ1-1; 10 bases map to TRBD1. The CDR3 has 18 residues. V was clipped by 2 bases and J by 1 base; unmatched bases: 10. Germline loops: CDR1 MDHEN, CDR2 SYDVKM. CDR3 protein: CASSLPPGTGVWNTEAFF. Here the CDR3 DNA reads TGTGCCAGCAGTTTACCACCCGGGACAGGGGTGTGGAACACTGAAGCTTTCTTT.

A word on this clone: One end of the junction does not line up with germline, which may come from a read error. The chain has TRBV7-7 and TRBJ2-1; perhaps TRBD2 as D (6 bases). From germline, CDR1 is SSHAT and CDR2 FNYEAQ (reference sequence). The CDR3 consists of 15 residues. Here the CDR3 DNA reads TGTGCTAGCAGCCCCGGGGTGGGGGGCTACAATGAGCAGTTCTTC. Its translation is CASSPGVGGYNEQFF.

The rearrangement joins TRBV6-1 to TRBJ2-1; no clear D. Germline lookup yields CDR1 MNHNS and CDR2 SASEGT. The ends were cut back, 8 bases at V and 10 bases at J, with 21 bases in the middle. CDR3 length: 14 amino acids. CDR3 sequence: CASQLTVTSEEQFF. The CDR3 nucleotides are TGTGCCAGCCAGCTCACAGTGACCTCAGAAGAGCAGTTCTTC.

This chain connects TRBV28 to TRBJ1-3; D unclear. The CDR3 is 11 amino acids. Germline assignment: CDR1 MDHEN and CDR2 SYDVKM. V was shortened by 9 bases and J by 2 bases, with 5 bases between the two germline ends. The CDR3 is CASSAGNTIYF. The CDR3 region has the DNA TGTGCCAGTTCAGCTGGAAACACCATATATTTT.

Turning to this clone: The junction departs from the called germline gene at one end, perhaps through a read error. The V and J genes are TRBV6-5 and TRBJ2-5; 7 bases map to TRBD1. Germline assignment: CDR1 MNHEY and CDR2 SVGAGI. CDR3 size: 14 residues. The CDR3 region is CVSSKQGMKETQYF. CDR3 nucleotides: TGTGTCAGCAGTAAACAGGGGATGAAAGAGACCCAGTACTTC.

This rearrangement joins TRBV4-2 to TRBJ2-1, with 11 bases that match TRBD2. The junction had 8 bases not matched to a gene; V was cut back by 4 bases and J by 3 bases. Germline V gene data show CDR1 as LGHNA and CDR2 as YNFKEQ. There are 17 residues in the CDR3. The DNA for the CDR3 is TGTGCCAGCAGCCGTCAAGGGGGGACTAGCGGCTACAATGAGCAGTTCTTC. Protein product: CASSRQGGTSGYNEQFF.

V is TRBV5-1 and J is TRBJ2-3; 14 bases map to TRBD2. Germline loops: CDR1 SGHRS, CDR2 YFSETQ. Trimming at V came to 4 bases and at J to 4 bases, leaving 5 bases not matched to a gene. The CDR3 runs 16 residues. For the CDR3, the DNA is TGCGCCAGCAGCCCGGGACTAGCGGGAGTTGCAGATACGCAGTATTTT. Protein sequence: CASSPGLAGVADTQYF.

This chain connects TRBV7-9 to TRBJ2-1; 10 nucleotides match TRBD2. The length of the CDR3 is 16 residues. After removal of 4 bases from V and 8 bases from J, the junction contained 11 bases not matched to a gene. Germline assignment: CDR1 SEHNR and CDR2 FQNEAQ (reference sequence). For the CDR3, the DNA is TGTGCCAGCAGCTCCTCTTCTAGCGGGAGTAGCGATGAGCAGTTCTTC. This codes for CASSSSSSGSSDEQFF.

The chain links TRBV6-1 to TRBJ1-5; 7 bases agree with TRBD1. Looked up from germline, CDR1 is MNHNS and CDR2 is SASEGT. V trimming: 7 bases; J trimming: 2 bases; junction bases outside the gene matches: 8. This CDR3 is built from 15 residues. The CDR3, as DNA: TGTGCCAGCACACCGGGACAGAGCCGCAATCAGCCCCAGCATTTT. This sequence encodes CASTPGQSRNQPQHF.

The chain carries TRBV10-2 and TRBJ2-1; 10 nucleotides align to TRBD2. This CDR3 is 16 amino acids long. Germline trimming cut 6 bases from V and 0 bases from J; bases unmatched to any gene: 5. CDR1 is WSHSY and CDR2 is SAAADI in the germline V gene. Here the CDR3 reads CASRQRTSGSYNEQFF. CDR3 bases: TGCGCCAGCAGACAAAGGACTAGCGGCTCCTACAATGAGCAGTTCTTC.

The J gene is TRBJ2-5, the V gene TRBV9; 7 positions agree with TRBD2. This CDR3 contains 14 residues. Germline values: CDR1 SGDLS, CDR2 YYNGEE. Trimming at V came to 4 bases and at J to 1 base, leaving 4 bases not matched to a gene. As DNA, the CDR3 is TGTGCCAGCAGCCCACCTAGCGGCCAAGAGACCCAGTACTTC. Translating it yields CASSPPSGQETQYF.

The DNA for the CDR3 is TGTGCCAGCGCGACTAGCGGGAGTAGTGAGCAGTTCTTC. Translated: CASATSGSSEQFF. The chain couples TRBV5-4 to TRBJ2-1; 12 bases fit TRBD2. The CDR3 loop spans 13 amino acids. J gave up 9 bases and V 7 bases, and 5 bases lay outside the gene matches. Per germline, CDR1 SGHNT and CDR2 YYREEE (reference sequence). Looking up the rest from reference TRBV5-4 and TRBJ2-1 gives the full variable domain: ETGVTQSPTHLIKTRGQQVTLRCSSQSGHNTVSWYQQALGQGPQFIFQYYREEENGRGNFPPRFSGLQFPNYSSELNVNALELDDSALYLCASATSGSSEQFFGPGTRLTVL.